Listed here is a single TCR beta chain. This CDR3 contains 16 residues. V was pared by 4 bases and J by 0 bases, with 4 bases of the junction left unmatched. Germline values: CDR1 MNHNS, CDR2 SASEGT. This specimen comes from a study of blood T cell repertoires in COVID-19. Cohort placement rested on clinical history that participants reported themselves. Sequencing was performed with immunoSEQ multiplex PCR; in TCRdb, only in-frame clones are kept and a portion is missing. Among about 200,000 clones listed, under 80% were seen once. The sequencing sample was made of PBMCs or T cells enriched from blood (not recorded which). The TCR originated in a woman aged 50 to 60 with acute COVID-19. The chain couples TRBV6-1 to TRBJ1-4, with TRBD1 matching 8 bases. This chain's CDR3 is CASSARQGTTNEKLFF. The CDR3, as DNA: TGTGCCAGCAGTGCCAGACAGGGGACAACTAATGAAAAACTGTTTTTT.